What follows describes a single T cell receptor (beta chain). Its antigen has not been determined. Base-call qualities are not available, and no considerably larger clone is one nucleotide away. The cysteine opens and the phenylalanine closes a CDR3 of 14 amino acids. This entry keeps only the CDR3 DNA: 42 bases, framed from base 1. V lost 3 bases and J lost 3 bases; the stretch between them is 11 bases long. From the germline V gene (reference sequence), CDR1 is LNHDA and CDR2 is SQIVND. Amplification of TCR beta CDR3 regions was carried out from RNA transcripts. The first round of RT-PCR for the TCR CDR3 was performed with the HTBI primer set and the Qiagen OneStep RT-PCR kit. The libraries were constructed in a second round of multiplex PCR and then size-selected and purified. Paired-end sequencing of the libraries was performed with 100 bp reads on an Illumina HiSeq2000. On the study's bioinformatics: SOAPnuke was used to process the raw data, with reads discarded if the reads contained adapters or uncalled bases, had a mean Phred below 15, or lacked an exact constant-primer or identifier match. COPE v1.2.5 was used to merge high-quality paired reads, and clonotypes were defined as unique nucleotide sequences. Clonotypes were aligned to IMGT TRBV, TRBD and TRBJ reference segments using MiTCR v1.1. Analysis was restricted to V-J combinations with a frequency above 0.0001, which covered roughly 99% of repertoires. A TCS score was defined as the ratio between F50 (clonal expansion) and ExV (chaos), using BLOSUM62-based TCRdist between CDR3 peptides within each V-J. Welch's t-statistics and random forest reduced roughly 500 V-J features to 13, which were used in a naive Bayes classifier (R e1071). TCRdb passed the public sequencing reads through fastp at Q25 and MiXCR, retaining productive beta sequences. Each entry is one CDR3 protein sequence, shown with its most common DNA and genes. TCRdb's processing, not the authors', yielded these V and J calls. For this sample there are under 400,000 distinct CDR3 sequences; around 20% appear just once. The ten most abundant clones make up 50% of the sample.

Graves' hyperthyroidism was defined as stable when no progression to ophthalmopathy occurred over 18 months of follow-up. Hyperthyroidism patients were aged 18 to 65 years and newly diagnosed, with disease duration of less than 2 months. The study excluded patients with uncontrolled infections, other autoimmune diseases, pregnancy or lactation. Diagnoses relied on clinical symptoms, serum thyroxine and TRAb, thyroid ultrasound and orbital computed tomography. Ficoll-Paque density gradient centrifugation was used to isolate PBMCs from 8 to 10 ml of fresh peripheral blood. Total RNA was extracted with Trizol reagent, and quality was checked on an Agilent 2100 Bioanalyzer. These data belong to a study of T cells in Graves' hyperthyroidism and ophthalmopathy (dated by TCRdb to between 2018 and 2021). Context from the whole study: Peripheral blood was sampled at the time of initial diagnosis, prior to any treatment. For training and testing, the 80 to 100 patients in the discovery cohort were randomly divided in a 7:3 ratio. In six Graves' hyperthyroidism patients, the study also compared T-cell repertoires from thyroid tissue with T-cell repertoires from blood. To identify TCR V-J signatures that set the groups apart, the researchers used a discovery cohort of about a hundred patients, made up of 40 to 45 with Graves' ophthalmopathy and 57 with stable Graves' hyperthyroidism. The paper reports TCR Vbeta CDR3 sequencing of approximately 130 peripheral blood samples: around 45 ophthalmopathy, roughly 74 hyperthyroidism and approximately 17 progressor patients. After sampling, hyperthyroidism patients received methimazole starting at 30 mg daily, and ophthalmopathy patients received high-dose intravenous methylprednisolone. An independent validation cohort of 18 to 20 hyperthyroidism patients and more than 15 patients who later progressed to ophthalmopathy tested prospective prediction of ophthalmopathy.

The study at large found these results: Sample size was not statistically predetermined, and blinding of investigators to group allocation was not performed. In validation, progression to ophthalmopathy was predicted by the model with 70% to 71% sensitivity and approximately 78% specificity, a median of around 5.9 months before onset. Most expanded thyroid clonotypes (frequency above 0.001) were also detected in blood, a finding suggesting that blood repertoires may reflect thyroid immune responses. In cross-validation, a model built on a 13 V-J signature told ophthalmopathy apart from stable hyperthyroidism with approximately 90% sensitivity and about 81% specificity, and in testing the same model reached 80%/75%.

The V and J genes are TRBV19 and TRBJ1-1, with the D gene not confidently named. Specimen: blood. The TCR originated in a woman aged 45-65 years with Graves' hyperthyroidism. The CDR3 region: CASSIRTGDTEAFF. The DNA sequence is as follows: TGTGCCAGTAGTATTAGGACCGGGGACACTGAAGCTTTCTTT.